One sample yielded the 32 T cell receptor beta chains listed below, sequenced in a study of identical twins. TCRdb re-called the 5' RACE reads with MiXCR, one entry per CDR3 protein. The sample consists of some 560,000 distinct CDR3 sequences, roughly 9.5% of them appearing once. The sample was also linked to a second study, of yellow fever vaccine responses in identical twins.

The sequenced sample consisted of PBMCs. All receptors derive from a woman aged 18 to 35 in good health.

The chain uses TRBV27 and TRBJ2-3; D remains unclear. The germline gives CDR1 MNHEY, CDR2 SMNVEV (reference sequence). Trimming took 6 bases from V and 0 from J, leaving 13 bases between them. The CDR3 length is 15 residues. CDR3 sequence (DNA): TGTGCCAGCAGAAGACTGGTAACTAGCACAGATACGCAGTATTTT. This codes for CASRRLVTSTDTQYF.

The chain couples TRBV27 to TRBJ1-6, with D hard to call. With 5 bases removed from V and 5 bases from J, the gap between germline ends came to 7 bases. Looked up from germline, CDR1 is MNHEY and CDR2 is SMNVEV (reference sequence). The CDR3 spans 13 residues. CDR3 nucleotides: TGTGCCAGCAGTGTGGCAGATAATTCACCCCTCCACTTT. It is translated as CASSVADNSPLHF.

The CDR3 region has the DNA TGCAGTGCCTCCCCGTGGCTAGCGGGGTTTCTTACGAACACCGGGGAGCTGTTTTTT. Amino acid sequence: CSASPWLAGFLTNTGELFF. The gene calls are TRBV20-1 and TRBJ2-2, with 9 nucleotides matching TRBD2. With 6 bases clipped from V and 0 bases from J, the junction kept 17 bases outside the gene matches. The CDR3 is 19 amino acids. Germline CDR1 DFQATT, CDR2 SNEGSKA (reference sequence).

This clonotype showed up many times. This sequence joins TRBV12-3 or TRBV12-4 and TRBJ2-5, with D possibly TRBD2 on 5 matching bases. The CDR3 spans 15 residues. V was pared by 5 bases and J by 1 base, with 14 bases between. Written as DNA, the CDR3 is TGTGCCAGCAGTCCGAGCGGCAGCTCCCAAGAGACCCAGTACTTC. It yields the protein CASSPSGSSQETQYF.

The sample holds many counts of this clonotype. The rearrangement uses TRBV12-3 or TRBV12-4 and TRBJ2-7, with a weak D call TRBD1 (5 bases). CDR3 length: 16 residues. V lost 0 bases and J lost 4, with 16 bases in between. The CDR3: CASSLALGQVAYEQYF. As DNA, the CDR3 is TGTGCCAGCAGTTTAGCATTGGGGCAGGTCGCGTACGAGCAGTACTTC.

At least ten counts were recorded for this clonotype. The chain combines TRBV3-1 with TRBJ2-7, with a tentative D call TRBD2 (5 bases). V lost 5 bases, J lost 2 bases, and 16 bases lay in between. The length of the CDR3 is 15 residues. CDR1 and CDR2 from the germline V gene are LGHDT and YNNKEL (reference sequence). CDR3 nucleotides: TGTGCCAGCAGCGGAGGCCGAGGGCTTGCCTACGAGCAGTACTTC. This encodes CASSGGRGLAYEQYF.

This clonotype was counted many times. V gene TRBV20-1 combines with J gene TRBJ2-1; D is possibly TRBD1 (5 bases). CDR3 length equals 13 residues. Germline V CDR1 and CDR2: DFQATT, SNEGSKA (reference sequence). The V end was cut by 3 bases, the J end by 0 bases, with 6 bases between. CDR3 residues: CSARGPSYNEQFF. DNA of the CDR3: TGCAGTGCTAGGGGGCCCTCCTACAATGAGCAGTTCTTC.

Many counts were recorded for this clonotype. V is TRBV12-3 or TRBV12-4 and J is TRBJ2-3; 7 bases line up with TRBD1. The CDR3 sequence is 17 residues long. The ends lost 7 bases at V and 0 bases at J; junction bases unmatched: 13. The CDR3 region is CASIRRGGVTSTDTQYF. The CDR3, as DNA: TGTGCCAGCATTCGCCGAGGGGGCGTTACTAGCACAGATACGCAGTATTTT.

This clonotype was found a few times. The chain has TRBV7-9 and TRBJ2-1, with D perhaps matching TRBD1 or TRBD2 (6 bases each). V dropped 5 bases and J dropped 7 bases, with 12 bases sitting between them. The CDR3 spans 13 residues. Germline loops: CDR1 SEHNR, CDR2 FQNEAQ (reference sequence). CDR3 in DNA: TGTGCCAGCAGCCCCTCGGGGGCGAATGAGCAGTTCTTC. Protein: CASSPSGANEQFF.

The chain carries TRBV7-2 and TRBJ2-7, with D possibly TRBD1 on 5 matching bases. The CDR3 runs 12 residues. Deletions cut 5 bases from V and 12 bases from J, with 17 bases between. Germline V gene data show CDR1 as SGHTA and CDR2 as FQGNSA. CDR3 in DNA: TGTGCCAGCAGCCGACCTGGGGCGGCGGTGTACTTC. It specifies CASSRPGAAVYF.

This clonotype appeared many times. V and J are TRBV10-3 and TRBJ2-5, with D possibly TRBD2 on 6 matching bases. The CDR3 length is 12 residues. V lost 8 bases and J 1 base, leaving 8 bases between the germline ends. From germline, CDR1 is ENHRY and CDR2 SYGVKD. CDR3 amino acids: CAIGGSQETQYF. CDR3 nucleotides: TGTGCCATCGGGGGGTCCCAAGAGACCCAGTACTTC.

The V and J genes are TRBV12-3 or TRBV12-4 and TRBJ2-5, with 11 bases identical to TRBD1. This CDR3 has 16 residues. The junction had 9 bases not matched to a gene; V was cut back by 5 bases and J by 4 bases. The CDR3 DNA follows: TGTGCCAGCAGTCCTCGGACAGGGGGCTGGGGAGAGACCCAGTACTTC. It codes for CASSPRTGGWGETQYF.

This clonotype was found a few times. The V gene is TRBV29-1, the J gene TRBJ1-1, with D unresolved. The germline V gene encodes CDR1 SQVTM and CDR2 ANQGSEA. The CDR3 is made up of 12 amino acids. V lost 4 bases and J 6 bases, leaving 12 bases between the germline ends. CDR3: CSVVRTQAEAFF. The CDR3 coding sequence is TGCAGCGTTGTCAGAACCCAAGCTGAAGCTTTCTTT. Supplemented by reference TRBV29-1 and TRBJ1-1, the full variable domain reads SAVISQKPSRDICQRGTSLTIQCQVDSQVTMMFWYRQQPGQSLTLIATANQGSEATYESGFVIDKFPISRPNLTFSTLTVSNMSPEDSSIYLCSVVRTQAEAFFGQGTRLTVV.

This clonotype was observed many times. CDR3 coding DNA: TGTGCCAGCGGGCAGCACACCGGGGAGCTGTTTTTT. Protein product: CASGQHTGELFF. This chain links TRBV27 with TRBJ2-2; D gene uncertain. The V end lost 8 bases, the J end lost 3 bases, and 7 bases lay between the germline ends. This CDR3 spans 12 amino acids. Germline CDR1 and CDR2: MNHEY and SMNVEV (reference sequence).

The chain links TRBV7-2 to TRBJ2-5, with D possibly TRBD2 on 7 matching bases. Germline values: CDR1 SGHTA, CDR2 FQGNSA. The CDR3 length is 14 residues. Trimming took 2 bases from V and 4 from J, leaving 11 bases between them. CDR3 residues: CASSLMGGAETQYF. The CDR3, as DNA: TGTGCCAGCAGCTTAATGGGGGGGGCAGAGACCCAGTACTTC.

In this sample, this clonotype turned up many times. The rearrangement uses TRBV6-1 and TRBJ2-4; no clear D. The V gene lost 6 bases and the J gene lost 2 bases, with 11 bases spanning the gap. This CDR3 spans 14 amino acids. Looked up from germline, CDR1 is MNHNS and CDR2 is SASEGT. The CDR3 is CASRATKTKNIQYF. The CDR3 bases are TGTGCCAGCAGAGCGACAAAAACCAAAAACATTCAGTACTTC.

This clonotype appeared a few times. The chain joins TRBV5-1 to TRBJ2-1; 13 bases match TRBD2. Germline V gene lookup returns CDR1 SGHRS and CDR2 YFSETQ. CDR3 length: 17 residues. J was trimmed by 4 bases and V by 2 bases; bases with no gene match: 6. CDR3 residues: CASSFTSGRERYNEQFF. In nucleotides, the CDR3 is TGCGCCAGCAGCTTTACTAGCGGGAGGGAAAGATACAATGAGCAGTTCTTC.

This rearrangement joins TRBV3-1 to TRBJ2-1; unclear D gene. CDR1 is LGHDT, CDR2 YNNKEL, per germline (reference sequence). This CDR3 is built from 13 residues. The V end was cut by 4 bases, the J end by 6 bases, with 10 bases between. CDR3 protein: CASSPLRRNEQFF. For the CDR3, the DNA is TGTGCCAGCAGCCCCCTTCGACGCAATGAGCAGTTCTTC.

This clonotype was picked up many times. The genes are TRBV3-1 and TRBJ2-5; no firm D call. The CDR3 totals 12 residues. The germline V gene has CDR1 LGHDT and CDR2 YNNKEL (reference sequence). With 4 bases removed from V and 7 bases from J, the gap between germline ends came to 10 bases. The CDR3 is CASSPGTATQYF. The CDR3 coding sequence is TGTGCCAGCAGCCCCGGAACCGCGACCCAGTACTTC.

This clonotype was seen repeatedly, ten times or more. The chain combines TRBV5-6 with TRBJ1-1; D gene unclear. The CDR3 sequence is 11 residues long. Trimming took off 2 bases at V and 8 bases at J, with 7 bases between the two ends. Germline-derived CDR1 and CDR2 are SGHDT and YYEEEE. CDR3 amino acids: CASSFRSEAFF. The CDR3 nucleotides are TGTGCCAGCAGCTTTCGGTCCGAAGCTTTCTTT.

Many counts were recorded for this clonotype. V and J are TRBV2 and TRBJ2-3, with D possibly TRBD2 on 6 matching bases. CDR3 length equals 15 residues. CDR1 and CDR2 (germline): SNHLY, FYNNEI. Trimming stripped 0 bases from V and 1 base from J, with 8 bases between. The CDR3 bases are TGTGCCAGCAGTGAAGCCACGGGGGGCACAGATACGCAGTATTTT. Residues: CASSEATGGTDTQYF. Combining the CDR3 with reference TRBV2 and TRBJ2-3 gives the whole variable domain EPEVTQTPSHQVTQMGQEVILRCVPISNHLYFYWYRQILGQKVEFLVSFYNNEISEKSEIFDDQFSVERPDGSNFTLKIRSTKLEDSAMYFCASSEATGGTDTQYFGPGTRLTVL.

The chain combines TRBV13 with TRBJ2-1, with a tentative D call TRBD1 (6 bases). Between the trimmed V and J ends, which lost 2 bases and 9 bases, there was a span of 20 bases. The CDR3 is 16 residues long. The germline gives CDR1 PRHDT, CDR2 FYEKMQ (reference sequence). In DNA, the CDR3 is TGTGCCAGCAGCTTATCAGGGGACGGAAAAGGGCGTGAGCAGTTCTTC. Translation gives CASSLSGDGKGREQFF.

This clonotype has more than one count but fewer than ten. This chain joins TRBV7-2 and TRBJ1-2; no firm D call. Trimming cost V 2 bases and J 2 bases, with 12 bases left between them. The CDR3 contains 15 residues. Per the germline V gene, CDR1 is SGHTA and CDR2 is FQGNSA. Here the CDR3 reads CASSLISARNYGYTF. CDR3 in DNA: TGTGCCAGCAGCTTAATTTCCGCCCGAAACTATGGCTACACCTTC.

This clonotype was seen a handful of times. The chain employs TRBV20-1 and TRBJ2-5, with D possibly TRBD2 on 5 matching bases. The germline V and J ends were trimmed by 0 bases and 5 bases, with 13 bases remaining between them. From germline, CDR1 is DFQATT and CDR2 SNEGSKA (reference sequence). The CDR3 loop spans 14 amino acids. CDR3: CSARDAIARETQYF. CDR3 nucleotide sequence: TGCAGTGCTAGAGATGCGATAGCGCGGGAGACCCAGTACTTC.

In its sample, this clonotype was seen a few times. The rearrangement joins TRBV6-1 to TRBJ2-2, with no clear D. Looked up from germline, CDR1 is MNHNS and CDR2 is SASEGT. CDR3 length: 14 amino acids. Trimming cost V 6 bases and J 3 bases, with 11 bases left between them. CDR3 amino acids: CASRRRVDTGELFF. In nucleotides, the CDR3 is TGTGCCAGCAGACGTAGGGTAGACACCGGGGAGCTGTTTTTT.

This clonotype has more than one count but fewer than ten. The rearrangement uses TRBV5-1 and TRBJ2-5; D gene unclear. From germline, CDR1 is SGHRS and CDR2 YFSETQ. The CDR3 runs to 16 residues. The germline V and J ends were trimmed by 7 bases and 1 base, with 20 bases remaining between them. The CDR3, as DNA: TGCGCCAGCCGCCCGTTCTCTCGGCGGATCCAAGAGACCCAGTACTTC. It specifies CASRPFSRRIQETQYF. Using reference TRBV5-1 and TRBJ2-5 for the parts outside the CDR3, the full variable domain is KAGVTQTPRYLIKTRGQQVTLSCSPISGHRSVSWYQQTPGQGLQFLFEYFSETQRNKGNFPGRFSGRQFSNSRSEMNVSTLELGDSALYLCASRPFSRRIQETQYFGPGTRLLVL.

The rearrangement uses TRBV28 and TRBJ2-2; 7 nucleotides match TRBD2. The germline gives CDR1 MDHEN, CDR2 SYDVKM. V dropped 4 bases and J dropped 6; count of bases not matched to a gene: 5. There are 14 residues in the CDR3. In nucleotides, the CDR3 is TGTGCCAGCAGTTCCTTGACTAGCCCCGGGGAGCTGTTTTTT. Protein: CASSSLTSPGELFF.

This clonotype was found a few times. The chain is built from TRBV20-1 and TRBJ1-2, with D possibly being TRBD1 (6 bases). CDR1 and CDR2 (germline): DFQATT, SNEGSKA (reference sequence). The CDR3 has 11 residues. The DNA for the CDR3 is TGCAGCCCTACTACAGGGAATGGCTACACCTTC. It yields the protein CSPTTGNGYTF.

In its sample, this clonotype was seen many times. The rearrangement links TRBV7-3 to TRBJ2-5; tentative D call: TRBD1 (5 bases). Trimming cost V 2 bases and J 5 bases, with 9 bases left between them. This CDR3 comprises 13 residues. Per the germline V gene, CDR1 is SGHTA and CDR2 is FQGTGA. CDR3 nucleotide sequence: TGTGCCAGCAGCTTATCCAGGGATGAGACCCAGTACTTC. Translating it yields CASSLSRDETQYF.

This clonotype was counted once. The V call is TRBV29-1, the J call TRBJ1-1; no reliable D call. V was pared by 5 bases and J by 0 bases, with 7 bases between. There are 12 residues in the CDR3. Germline lookup yields CDR1 SQVTM and CDR2 ANQGSEA. This chain's CDR3 is CSVWHMNTEAFF. CDR3 coding DNA: TGCAGCGTTTGGCACATGAACACTGAAGCTTTCTTT.

J is TRBJ2-1 and V is TRBV29-1; 7 bases fit TRBD1. The CDR3 sequence is 14 residues long. V gave up 3 bases and J gave up 4 bases; unmatched junction bases: 6. Germline V CDR1 and CDR2: SQVTM, ANQGSEA. The DNA of the CDR3 is TGCAGCGTTGAGGTGGGCAGGGGGTACAATGAGCAGTTCTTC. This codes for CSVEVGRGYNEQFF.

The rearrangement uses TRBV15 and TRBJ2-1; 7 bases are shared with TRBD2. This CDR3 has 15 residues. The junction had 8 bases not matched to a gene; V was cut back by 4 bases and J by 5 bases. Germline V lookup: CDR1 LNHNV, CDR2 YYDKDF (reference sequence). DNA for the CDR3: TGTGCCACCAGCACCTACCAGGCGGGGGACAATGAGCAGTTCTTC. Its protein product is CATSTYQAGDNEQFF.